Shown below are 9 T cell receptor beta chains from a single sample sequenced in a study of identical twins. One entry per CDR3 protein results from TCRdb running MiXCR on the 5' RACE reads. The sample lists about 290,000 distinct CDR3 sequences; less than 9.5% were seen once. Separately, the same data were catalogued under a study of yellow fever vaccine responses in identical twins.

Sequenced input: CD8+ T cells sorted from blood. All receptors derive from a woman aged 18-29 years in good health.

The chain joins TRBV20-1 to TRBJ2-7, with 8 bases matching TRBD1. Germline assignment: CDR1 DFQATT and CDR2 SNEGSKA (reference sequence). The CDR3 length is 13 residues. V was clipped by 4 bases and J by 2 bases; unmatched bases: 4. CDR3 protein: CSATTGETYEQYF. CDR3 DNA: TGCAGTGCTACGACAGGGGAGACCTACGAGCAGTACTTC.

This clonotype was observed a few times. This rearrangement joins TRBV6-5 to TRBJ1-2; D is perhaps TRBD1 (5 bases). The CDR3 is 19 residues long. Germline values: CDR1 MNHEY, CDR2 SVGAGI. The V gene lost 0 bases and the J gene lost 3 bases, with 23 bases spanning the gap. CDR3 DNA sequence: TGTGCCAGCAGTTACTCGAGGGACCCCCAAAGGCCCGGGGACTATGGCTACACCTTC. Translation gives CASSYSRDPQRPGDYGYTF.

The V gene is TRBV2, the J gene TRBJ2-7, with 8 positions matching TRBD1. With V trimmed by 4 bases and J by 1 base, 18 bases remained unmatched. Germline V gene lookup returns CDR1 SNHLY and CDR2 FYNNEI. The CDR3 loop spans 19 amino acids. The CDR3 DNA reads TGTGCCAGCAGTGTCCCCACGTGGGGACAGGTCGAACTATCCTACGAGCAGTACTTC. It codes for CASSVPTWGQVELSYEQYF.

The chain recombines TRBV27 with TRBJ2-4; D is ambiguous. CDR1 and CDR2 (germline): MNHEY, SMNVEV (reference sequence). The CDR3 runs to 14 residues. V was clipped by 4 bases and J by 3 bases, with 10 bases between them. This CDR3 reads CASSWGHGKNIQYF. The CDR3 DNA reads TGTGCCAGCAGTTGGGGTCATGGCAAAAACATTCAGTACTTC.

The chain combines TRBV29-1 with TRBJ2-4; no clear D. CDR3 size: 13 residues. Germline-derived CDR1 and CDR2 are SQVTM and ANQGSEA. V gave up 4 bases and J gave up 6 bases, with 13 bases separating them. DNA of the CDR3: TGCAGCGTTGGCTCCGGGCAGTTAAACATTCAGTACTTC. Residues: CSVGSGQLNIQYF.

This clonotype was seen at least ten times. The chain uses TRBV6-5 and TRBJ2-1; 8 bases agree with TRBD2. The J segment lost 6 bases and the V segment lost 1 base, leaving 2 bases of the junction unmatched. Germline V gene sequence: CDR1 MNHEY, CDR2 SVGAGI. The CDR3 extends over 14 amino acids. CDR3 sequence: CASSYYGTSNEQFF. DNA of the CDR3: TGTGCCAGCAGTTACTATGGGACTAGCAATGAGCAGTTCTTC.

The table lists this clonotype with many counts. The chain uses TRBV7-8 and TRBJ2-3; D is perhaps TRBD1 or TRBD2 (6 bases each). The CDR3 is 15 amino acids. From germline, CDR1 is SGHVS and CDR2 FQNEAQ. V gave up 1 base and J gave up 4 bases, with 12 bases separating them. CDR3 amino acids: CASSLVHGGADTQYF. DNA of the CDR3: TGTGCCAGCAGCTTAGTTCACGGGGGCGCAGATACGCAGTATTTT.

This clonotype was detected a few times. The CDR3 reads CASNRVDTGELFF. The CDR3 nucleotides are TGTGCCAGCAACAGGGTCGACACCGGGGAGCTGTTTTTT. This chain joins TRBV7-2 and TRBJ2-2; D is perhaps TRBD1 (6 bases). Germline V gene sequence: CDR1 SGHTA, CDR2 FQGNSA. Trimming left V 7 bases short and J 3 bases short, with 9 bases between. This CDR3 has 13 amino acids.

The chain joins TRBV3-1 to TRBJ1-1; 8 bases match TRBD1. The CDR3 contains 18 residues. Germline V lookup: CDR1 LGHDT, CDR2 YNNKEL (reference sequence). Germline trimming cut 11 bases from V and 0 bases from J; bases unmatched to any gene: 20. The CDR3 nucleotides read TGTGCCTCCTCCGAAGATAATCAATCGGACAGGGTGAACACTGAAGCTTTCTTT. As protein: CASSEDNQSDRVNTEAFF.